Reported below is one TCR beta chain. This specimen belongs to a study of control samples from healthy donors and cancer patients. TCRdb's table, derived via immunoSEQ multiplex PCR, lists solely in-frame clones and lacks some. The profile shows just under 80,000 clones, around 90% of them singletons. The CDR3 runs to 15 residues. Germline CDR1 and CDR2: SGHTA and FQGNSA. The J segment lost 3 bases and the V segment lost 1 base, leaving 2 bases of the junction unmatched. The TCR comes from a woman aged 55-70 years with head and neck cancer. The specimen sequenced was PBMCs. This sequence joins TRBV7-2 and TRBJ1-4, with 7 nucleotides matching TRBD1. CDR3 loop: CASSLEGASNEKLFF. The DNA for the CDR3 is TGTGCCAGCAGCTTAGAGGGGGCTTCTAATGAAAAACTGTTTTTT.